The rows below give T cell receptor beta chains drawn from one sample of a study of blood T cells in healthy people across ages. TCRdb used MiXCR to reprocess the 5' RACE reads, holding one entry per CDR3 protein. The repertoire holds approximately 900,000 distinct CDR3 sequences, with about 28% as singletons. This sample also appeared in a second study, on T cells of mothers and their children.

The source material was blood. Source of these receptors: a woman aged 40-49 years in good health. Both conserved end residues are part of each CDR3. Fields, in order: J gene, V gene, clone size, D gene, CDR3 DNA, CDR3 protein. A D gene is named only where the DNA matches it firmly. Not every row has a clone size; where given, it reads once, few, many or a size class.

TRBJ1-2,TRBV20-1,few,TRBD1,TGCAGTGCTAGAACCGGCATCGGACAGGGCCGGGGCTACACCTTC,CSARTGIGQGRGYTF
TRBJ1-3,TRBV3-1,-,-,TGTGCCACGGATGGGGGCCCGAACTCTGGAAACACCATATATTTT,CATDGGPNSGNTIYF
TRBJ1-4,TRBV24-1,-,-,TGTGCCTCCAGTGAGGCTGGAGGGGATGAAAAACTGTTTTTT,CASSEAGGDEKLFF
TRBJ2-1,TRBV7-3,few,-,TGTGCCAGCAGCGGGGGGAACAATGAGCAGTTCTTC,CASSGGNNEQFF
TRBJ1-2,TRBV2,-,TRBD1,TGTGCCAGCATCCCGGACAGGGGGTTCTATGGCTACACCTTC,CASIPDRGFYGYTF
TRBJ1-2,TRBV5-1,many,TRBD1,TGCGCCAGCAGCTTACGTGGACAGGGACTTCAAGGCTACACCTTC,CASSLRGQGLQGYTF
TRBJ1-1,TRBV29-1,few,-,TGCAGCACCGATTGGACGTTCCGCACCCACACTGAAGCTTTCTTT,CSTDWTFRTHTEAFF
TRBJ1-4,TRBV7-2,-,TRBD1,TGTGCCAGCAGCTTAAGGCCGACAGGGCGGATTGAAAAACTGTTTTTT,CASSLRPTGRIEKLFF
TRBJ2-7,TRBV29-1,many,-,TGCAGCGTCAAGGGTGGGGGGAGCTCCTACGAGCAGTACTTC,CSVKGGGSSYEQYF
TRBJ1-2,TRBV5-1,-,TRBD1,TGCGCCAGCAGCCCCGAGACAGGGCCTAACTATGGCTACACCTTC,CASSPETGPNYGYTF
TRBJ1-5,TRBV10-3,-,-,TGTGCCATCAGTGAGGGACAGCAAAATCAGCCCCAGCATTTT,CAISEGQQNQPQHF
TRBJ1-3,TRBV19,-,TRBD1,TGTGCCAGTAGTATTTATCTCGCCGGACAGGGGCGTGGAAACACCATATATTTT,CASSIYLAGQGRGNTIYF
TRBJ2-7,TRBV29-1,-,-,TGCAGCGTGGGGTTAGGTTTGGTTTACGAGCAGTACTTC,CSVGLGLVYEQYF
TRBJ1-1,TRBV29-1,few,-,TGCAGCGTTGAAGATGCAGGGTTGAACACTGAAGCTTTCTTT,CSVEDAGLNTEAFF
TRBJ1-4,TRBV3-1,few,-,TGTGCCAGCAGCCAGAGGGGGAGCGAAAAACTGTTTTTT,CASSQRGSEKLFF
TRBJ2-7,TRBV7-6,many,-,TGTGCCAGCAGCTGGGCCAGGGACTACGAGCAGTACTTC,CASSWARDYEQYF
TRBJ1-1,TRBV14,-,-,TGTGCCAGCAGCCAAGAAACGGTCGGAGCTTTCTTT,CASSQETVGAFF
TRBJ2-7,TRBV12-3/TRBV12-4,-,-,TGTACCAGCAGTTTAAACGCAGGCCCTTACGAGCAGTACTTC,CTSSLNAGPYEQYF
TRBJ2-2,TRBV7-9,-,-,TGTGCCAGCAGCTCCAAGGGCGTTCTGAACACCGGGGAGCTGTTTTTT,CASSSKGVLNTGELFF
TRBJ2-7,TRBV20-1,many,TRBD1,TGCAGTGCAGAGACAGGGTTGTCCGTCTACGAGCAGTACTTC,CSAETGLSVYEQYF
TRBJ2-4,TRBV20-1,-,-,TGCAGTGCTGGGACTTCAGCCAAAAACATTCAGTACTTC,CSAGTSAKNIQYF
TRBJ1-1,TRBV20-1,-,TRBD1,TGCAGTGCTGGTGAGACAGGGGCGAACACTGAAGCTTTCTTT,CSAGETGANTEAFF
TRBJ1-2,TRBV27,few,TRBD1,TGTGCCAGCAGTTCCCGTTCTCCGGGACAGGGGGCGTGGGGCTACACCTTC,CASSSRSPGQGAWGYTF
TRBJ1-5,TRBV18,-,-,TGTGCCAGCTCTCAAGGGGTCGACGGGCGCAATCAGCCCCAGCATTTT,CASSQGVDGRNQPQHF
TRBJ2-7,TRBV28,-,TRBD2,TGTACCAGCGGGACTAGCGGGGCGTCCTACGAGCAGTACTTC,CTSGTSGASYEQYF
TRBJ2-4,TRBV27,many,-,TGTGCCAGCAGTCCCCTGGGGGCTGAAAACATTCAGTACTTC,CASSPLGAENIQYF
TRBJ1-5,TRBV12-3/TRBV12-4,few,-,TGTGCCGGCAGTTTAGGTGGCAATCAGCCCCAGCATTTT,CAGSLGGNQPQHF
TRBJ1-5,TRBV1,few,-,TGCACCAGCAGCCAAGGGGGCTGGATCTCAAATCAGCCCCAGCATTTT,CTSSQGGWISNQPQHF
TRBJ2-1,TRBV7-8,many,-,TGTGCCAGCAGCTTACGGACCGGGGGCAATGAGCAGTTCTTC,CASSLRTGGNEQFF